This entry concerns a single TCR beta chain. Antigen unknown. It was by 5' RACE with UMI labels that the TRB cDNA libraries were prepared. TCRdb re-analyzed the 5' RACE reads; it lists each CDR3 protein once, without DNA. With around 140,000 distinct CDR3 sequences in the sample, the ten largest clones hold about 0.37%. The sample belongs to a study of CXCR3-negative and CXCR3-positive naive CD8 T cells. Broader study findings: TCR strength was inferred from TRB CDR3 properties, while surface CD5 was comparable between naive subsets. Memory CD8+ cells showed much lower diversity, while both naive subsets displayed comparably high diversity. Upon cryopreservation, CXCR3 expression partially decreased, and most assays used fresh PBMCs. Naive CXCR3-positive and CXCR3-negative cells shared similar TRBV-TRBJ usage, unlike memory cells. CXCR3-expressing naive cells carried TRB CDR3s more hydrophobic than those of CXCR3-negative naive cells.

CDR1 is SEHNR, CDR2 FQNEAQ, per germline (reference sequence). The CDR3 spans 13 residues. The genes are TRBV7-9 and TRBJ2-5. This TCR came from a human donor in good health. Some clones in this sample may be carry-over from other donors' samples. Material for sequencing was naive CXCR3+ CD8+ T cells from blood. Documented subset: CD45RO-CCR7+CD27+CD95- naive CD8+ T cells expressing CXCR3 (TNR3+). The CDR3 sequence: CASSLDYQETQYF.